This passage covers 7 T cell receptor beta chains from one sample sequenced in a study of cytotoxic CD8 clonotypes in ibrutinib-treated CLL (dated by TCRdb to the early 2020s). What the time point label conveys for this sample: 20 to 25 months on ibrutinib. Library preparation was by the immunoSEQ multiplex PCR assay. The clones in this table, taken by TCRdb from immuneACCESS, are in-frame only. Not every clone is retained; where verified, under half of the shortfall comes from an unresolved V gene, and the cause of the rest is unknown. Across this sample there are tens of thousands of clones, with over 65% seen only once. The ten top clones hold less than 45% of the sample. This specimen was PBMCs, taken after 24 months of ibrutinib treatment. The receptors derive from a human donor with chronic lymphocytic leukemia.

This clone has a handful of counts. The DNA for the CDR3 is TGTGCCAGCAGCTTAGCGCTCGCGGGAGATTCTCAGTTCTTC. As protein: CASSLALAGDSQFF. The rearrangement uses TRBV7-2 and TRBJ2-1; 7 bases fit TRBD2. The CDR3 runs 14 residues. V was clipped by 0 bases and J by 13 bases; unmatched bases: 9. Germline loops: CDR1 SGHTA, CDR2 FQGNSA.

The rearrangement uses TRBV7-2 and TRBJ1-2; TRBD1 matches 7 bases. Germline lookup yields CDR1 SGHTA and CDR2 FQGNSA. This CDR3 is built from 14 residues. The junction had 3 bases not matched to a gene; V was cut back by 3 bases and J by 2 bases. CDR3 residues: CASSFGTVNYGYTF. The CDR3 DNA reads as TGTGCCAGCAGCTTTGGGACAGTAAACTATGGCTACACCTTC. The full variable domain, with the rest looked up from reference TRBV7-2 and TRBJ1-2, is GAGVSQSPSNKVTEKGKDVELRCDPISGHTALYWYRQSLGQGLEFLIYFQGNSAPDKSGLPSDRFSAERTGGSVSTLTIQRTQQEDSAVYLCASSFGTVNYGYTFGSGTRLTVV.

This clone was counted once. V and J are TRBV9 and TRBJ1-2; D gene uncertain. In germline, CDR1 is SGDLS, CDR2 YYNGEE. V was cut by 0 bases and J by 4 bases, with 13 bases left in between. The CDR3 length is 15 residues. The CDR3 loop is CASSVDGGEIYGYTF. The CDR3 nucleotides are TGTGCCAGCAGCGTAGATGGCGGGGAGATCTATGGCTACACCTTC. Combining the CDR3 with reference TRBV9 and TRBJ1-2 gives the whole variable domain DSGVTQTPKHLITATGQRVTLRCSPRSGDLSVYWYQQSLDQGLQFLIQYYNGEERAKGNILERFSAQQFPDLHSELNLSSLELGDSALYFCASSVDGGEIYGYTFGSGTRLTVV.

The chain recombines TRBV5-8 with TRBJ2-1; D not certain. The CDR3 consists of 19 residues. Germline V gene data show CDR1 as SGHTS and CDR2 as YDEGEE. The V and J ends lost 4 bases and 0 bases respectively, with 23 bases between them. The CDR3 loop reads CASSRESSAALSSYNEQFF. CDR3 nucleotide sequence: TGTGCCAGCAGCCGCGAGTCCTCGGCCGCCCTAAGCTCCTACAATGAGCAGTTCTTC.

This chain links TRBV7-6 with TRBJ2-1; 10 bases are a match to TRBD1. Trimming removed 4 bases from V and 7 bases from J; junction bases left unmatched: 4. This CDR3 has 14 amino acids. The germline CDR1 and CDR2 sequences are SGHVS and FNYEAQ. The DNA for the CDR3 is TGTGCCAGCAGCTACCCGGGACAGGGGAATGAGCAGTTCTTC. Its protein product is CASSYPGQGNEQFF.

The chain is built from TRBV6-6 and TRBJ2-3; D unclear. This CDR3 is 12 amino acids long. V shed 1 base and J shed 4 bases, with 3 bases lying between them. Per germline, CDR1 MNHNY and CDR2 SVGAGI (reference sequence). Here the CDR3 DNA reads TGTGCCAGCAGTTACTATGCAGATACGCAGTATTTT. Translation gives CASSYYADTQYF.

V usage is TRBV30 and J usage is TRBJ1-5, with D possibly TRBD1 on 5 matching bases. CDR1 and CDR2 (germline): GTSNPN, SVGIG (reference sequence). The CDR3 is 13 residues long. The V and J ends lost 0 bases and 6 bases respectively, with 9 bases between them. This chain's CDR3 is CAWSVDGGQPQHF. In DNA form, the CDR3 reads TGTGCCTGGAGTGTAGATGGGGGTCAGCCCCAGCATTTT. The whole variable domain, filled in from reference TRBV30 and TRBJ1-5, reads SQTIHQWPATLVQPVGSPLSLECTVEGTSNPNLYWYRQAAGRGLQLLFYSVGIGQISSEVPQNLSASRPQDRQFILSSKKLLLSDSGFYLCAWSVDGGQPQHFGDGTRLSIL.